What follows describes a single T cell receptor beta chain. The antigen remains unidentified. Primers included in the PCR were 60 Vbeta and 13 Jbeta primers. The table came from immunoSEQ multiplex PCR; TCRdb's copy has only in-frame clones and leaves some out. The sample data list around 100,000 clones. The sample originates from a study of cytomegalovirus exposure and HLA in healthy donors. General study findings and limits: A later examination showed that TCR association rates differed by HLA locus, with DRB1 most and HLA-C fewest.

V lost 4 bases and J 4 bases, leaving 16 bases between the germline ends. There are 15 residues in the CDR3. The germline gives CDR1 SGHRS, CDR2 YFSETQ. The sequenced material came from PBMCs. The rearrangement links TRBV5-1 to TRBJ2-3, with D hard to call. The sequence came from a man aged 35 to 55 in good health and CMV-seropositive. The CDR3 DNA is TGCGCCAGCAGCCCCACGCCCCGAGGTGCAGATACGCAGTATTTT. Translated: CASSPTPRGADTQYF. The whole variable domain, filled in from reference TRBV5-1 and TRBJ2-3, reads KAGVTQTPRYLIKTRGQQVTLSCSPISGHRSVSWYQQTPGQGLQFLFEYFSETQRNKGNFPGRFSGRQFSNSRSEMNVSTLELGDSALYLCASSPTPRGADTQYFGPGTRLTVL.